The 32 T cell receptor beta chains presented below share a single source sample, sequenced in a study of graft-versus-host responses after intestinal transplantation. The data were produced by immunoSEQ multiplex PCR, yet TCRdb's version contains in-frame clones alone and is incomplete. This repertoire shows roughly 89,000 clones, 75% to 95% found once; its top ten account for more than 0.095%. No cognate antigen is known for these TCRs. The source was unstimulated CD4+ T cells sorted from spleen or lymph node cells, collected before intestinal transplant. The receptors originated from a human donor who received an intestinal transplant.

The CDR3 is CAVLLGGTGELFF. CDR3 bases: TGTGCCGTACTCTTAGGGGGCACCGGGGAGCTGTTTTTT. This chain uses TRBV7-2 with TRBJ2-2, with D possibly matching TRBD1 (6 bases). CDR1 SGHTA and CDR2 FQGNSA come from the germline V gene. V lost 11 bases to trimming and J lost 4 bases, with 14 bases between them. The CDR3 extends over 13 amino acids.

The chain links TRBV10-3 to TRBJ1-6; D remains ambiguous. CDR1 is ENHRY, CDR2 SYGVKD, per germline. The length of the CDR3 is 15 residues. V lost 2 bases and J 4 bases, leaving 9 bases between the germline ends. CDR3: CAISEDQEYNSPLHF. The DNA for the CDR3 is TGTGCCATCAGTGAGGACCAGGAATATAATTCACCCCTCCACTTT.

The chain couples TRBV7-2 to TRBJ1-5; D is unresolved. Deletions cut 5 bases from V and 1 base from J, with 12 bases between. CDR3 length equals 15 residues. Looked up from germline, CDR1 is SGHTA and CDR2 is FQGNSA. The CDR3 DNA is TGTGCCAGCAGCCCTCAACCACTAAGCAATCAGCCCCAGCATTTT. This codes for CASSPQPLSNQPQHF.

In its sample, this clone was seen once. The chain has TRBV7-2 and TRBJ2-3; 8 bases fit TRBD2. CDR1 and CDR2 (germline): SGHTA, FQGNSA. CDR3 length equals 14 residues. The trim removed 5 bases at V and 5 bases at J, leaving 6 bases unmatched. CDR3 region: CASSARGGQDTQYF. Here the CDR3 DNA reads TGTGCCAGCAGCGCCCGGGGGGGCCAAGATACGCAGTATTTT.

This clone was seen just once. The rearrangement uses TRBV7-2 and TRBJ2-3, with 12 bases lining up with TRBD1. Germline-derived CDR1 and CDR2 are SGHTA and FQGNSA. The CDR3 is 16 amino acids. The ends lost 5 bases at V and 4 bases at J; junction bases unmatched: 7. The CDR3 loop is CASSVGTGGLSDTQYF. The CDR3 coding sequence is TGTGCCAGCAGCGTCGGGACAGGGGGCTTGTCAGATACGCAGTATTTT.

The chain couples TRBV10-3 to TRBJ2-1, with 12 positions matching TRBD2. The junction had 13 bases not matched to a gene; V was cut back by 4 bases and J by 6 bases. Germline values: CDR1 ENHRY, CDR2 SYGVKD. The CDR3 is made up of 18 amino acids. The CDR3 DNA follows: TGTGCCATCAGTGGGCTAGCGGGGGGGCCGTTCGGGGGCAATGAGCAGTTCTTC. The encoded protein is CAISGLAGGPFGGNEQFF.

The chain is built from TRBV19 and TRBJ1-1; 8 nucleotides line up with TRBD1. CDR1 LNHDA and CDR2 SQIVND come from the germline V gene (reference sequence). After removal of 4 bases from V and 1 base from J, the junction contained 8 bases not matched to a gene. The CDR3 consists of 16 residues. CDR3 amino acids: CASSTLQGAENTEAFF. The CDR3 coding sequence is TGTGCCAGTAGTACACTTCAGGGGGCTGAGAACACTGAAGCTTTCTTT.

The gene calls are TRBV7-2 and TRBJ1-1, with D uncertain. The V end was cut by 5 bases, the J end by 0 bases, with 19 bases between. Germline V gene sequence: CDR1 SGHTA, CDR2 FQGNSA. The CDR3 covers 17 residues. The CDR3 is CASSLITRENLNTEAFF. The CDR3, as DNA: TGTGCCAGCAGCCTTATAACCCGGGAAAACCTGAACACTGAAGCTTTCTTT. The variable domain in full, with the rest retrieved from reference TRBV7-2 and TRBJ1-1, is GAGVSQSPSNKVTEKGKDVELRCDPISGHTALYWYRQSLGQGLEFLIYFQGNSAPDKSGLPSDRFSAERTGGSVSTLTIQRTQQEDSAVYLCASSLITRENLNTEAFFGQGTRLTVV.

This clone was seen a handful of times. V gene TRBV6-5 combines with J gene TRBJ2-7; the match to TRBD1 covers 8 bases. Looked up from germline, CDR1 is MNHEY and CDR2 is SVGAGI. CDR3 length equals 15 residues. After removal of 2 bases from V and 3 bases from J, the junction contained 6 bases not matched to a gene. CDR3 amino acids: CASSYTGQAIYEQYF. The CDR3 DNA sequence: TGTGCCAGCAGTTACACGGGACAGGCTATCTACGAGCAGTACTTC.

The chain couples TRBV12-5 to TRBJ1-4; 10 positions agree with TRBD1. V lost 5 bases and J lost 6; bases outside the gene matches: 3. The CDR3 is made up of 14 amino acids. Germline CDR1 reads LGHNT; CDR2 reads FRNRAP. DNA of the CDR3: TGTGCTAGTGGTCCCGGGACAGGGGATGAAAAACTGTTTTTT. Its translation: CASGPGTGDEKLFF.

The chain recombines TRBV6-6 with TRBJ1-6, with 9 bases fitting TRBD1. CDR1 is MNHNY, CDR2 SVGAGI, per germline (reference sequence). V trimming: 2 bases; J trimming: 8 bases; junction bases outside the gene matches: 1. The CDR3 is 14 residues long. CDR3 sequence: CASSYRDRDSPLHF. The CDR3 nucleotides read TGTGCCAGCAGTTACCGGGACAGGGATTCACCCCTCCACTTT.

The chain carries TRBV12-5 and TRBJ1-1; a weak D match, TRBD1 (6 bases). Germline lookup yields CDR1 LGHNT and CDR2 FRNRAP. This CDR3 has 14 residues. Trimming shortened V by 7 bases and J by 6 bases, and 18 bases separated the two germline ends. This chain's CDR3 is CASALSQGNPEAFF. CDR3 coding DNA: TGTGCTAGTGCCCTATCACAGGGTAACCCTGAAGCTTTCTTT. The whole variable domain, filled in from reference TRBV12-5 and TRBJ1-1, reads DARVTQTPRHKVTEMGQEVTMRCQPILGHNTVFWYRQTMMQGLELLAYFRNRAPLDDSGMPKDRFSAEMPDATLATLKIQPSEPRDSAVYFCASALSQGNPEAFFGQGTRLTVV.

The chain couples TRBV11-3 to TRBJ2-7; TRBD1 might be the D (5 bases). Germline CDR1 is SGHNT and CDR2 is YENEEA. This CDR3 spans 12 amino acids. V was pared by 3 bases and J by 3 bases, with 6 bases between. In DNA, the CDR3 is TGTGCCAGCAGCTTCCAGGGCTACGAGCAGTACTTC. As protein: CASSFQGYEQYF.

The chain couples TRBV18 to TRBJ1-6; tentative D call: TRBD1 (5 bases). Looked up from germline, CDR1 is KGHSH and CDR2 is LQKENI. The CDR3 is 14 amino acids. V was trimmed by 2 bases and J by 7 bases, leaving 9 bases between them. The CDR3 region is CASSPGAANSPLHF. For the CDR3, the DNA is TGTGCCAGCTCACCAGGGGCAGCAAATTCACCCCTCCACTTT.

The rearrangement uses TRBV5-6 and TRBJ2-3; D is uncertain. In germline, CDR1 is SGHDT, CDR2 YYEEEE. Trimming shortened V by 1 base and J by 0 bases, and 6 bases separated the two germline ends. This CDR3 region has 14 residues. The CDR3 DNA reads TGTGCCAGCAGCTTGCTCCCTAGCACAGATACGCAGTATTTT. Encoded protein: CASSLLPSTDTQYF.

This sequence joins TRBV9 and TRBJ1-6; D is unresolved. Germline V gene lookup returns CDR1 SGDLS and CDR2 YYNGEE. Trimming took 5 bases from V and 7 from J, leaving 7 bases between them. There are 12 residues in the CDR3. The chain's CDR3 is CASSEINSPLHF. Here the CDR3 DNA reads TGTGCCAGCAGTGAGATAAATTCACCCCTCCACTTT.

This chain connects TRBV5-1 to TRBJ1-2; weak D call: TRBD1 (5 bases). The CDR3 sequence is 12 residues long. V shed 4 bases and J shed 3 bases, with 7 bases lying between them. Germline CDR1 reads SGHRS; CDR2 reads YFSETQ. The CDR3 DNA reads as TGCGCCAGCAGCCCACAGGACTATGGCTACACCTTC. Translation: CASSPQDYGYTF.

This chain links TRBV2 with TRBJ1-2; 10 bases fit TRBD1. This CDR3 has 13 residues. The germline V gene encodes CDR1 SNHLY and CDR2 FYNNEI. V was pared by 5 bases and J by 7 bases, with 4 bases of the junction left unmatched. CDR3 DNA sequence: TGTGCCAGCAGTCCGACAGGGGGCCGTGGCTACACCTTC. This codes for CASSPTGGRGYTF.

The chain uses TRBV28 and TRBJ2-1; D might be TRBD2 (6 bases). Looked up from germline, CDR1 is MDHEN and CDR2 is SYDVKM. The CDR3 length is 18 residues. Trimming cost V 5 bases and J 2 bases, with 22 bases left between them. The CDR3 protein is CASSPSPGSGQTYNEQFF. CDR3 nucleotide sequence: TGTGCCAGCAGTCCTTCCCCCGGTAGCGGCCAAACCTACAATGAGCAGTTCTTC. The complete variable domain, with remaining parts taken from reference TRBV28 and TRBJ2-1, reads DVKVTQSSRYLVKRTGEKVFLECVQDMDHENMFWYRQDPGLGLRLIYFSYDVKMKEKGDIPEGYSVSREKKERFSLILESASTNQTSMYLCASSPSPGSGQTYNEQFFGPGTRLTVL.

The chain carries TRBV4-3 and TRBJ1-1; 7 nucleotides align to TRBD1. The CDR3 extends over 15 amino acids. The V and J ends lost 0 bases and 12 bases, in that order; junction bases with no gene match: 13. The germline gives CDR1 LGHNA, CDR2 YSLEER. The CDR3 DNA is TGCGCCAGCAGCCAAGATCTTTTAGTGACAGGGAAGTCTTTCTTT. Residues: CASSQDLLVTGKSFF.

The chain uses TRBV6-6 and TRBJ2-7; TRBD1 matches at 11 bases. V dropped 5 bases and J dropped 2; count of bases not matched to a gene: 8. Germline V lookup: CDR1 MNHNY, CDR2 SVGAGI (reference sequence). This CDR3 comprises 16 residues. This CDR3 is CASSRSGTGGAYEQYF. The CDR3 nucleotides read TGTGCCAGCAGTCGGTCCGGGACAGGGGGTGCCTACGAGCAGTACTTC.

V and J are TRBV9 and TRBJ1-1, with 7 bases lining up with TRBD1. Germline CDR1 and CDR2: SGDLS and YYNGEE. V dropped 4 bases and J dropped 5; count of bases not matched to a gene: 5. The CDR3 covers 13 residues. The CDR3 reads CASSTRQGTEAFF. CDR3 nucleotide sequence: TGTGCCAGCAGCACCCGACAGGGAACTGAAGCTTTCTTT.

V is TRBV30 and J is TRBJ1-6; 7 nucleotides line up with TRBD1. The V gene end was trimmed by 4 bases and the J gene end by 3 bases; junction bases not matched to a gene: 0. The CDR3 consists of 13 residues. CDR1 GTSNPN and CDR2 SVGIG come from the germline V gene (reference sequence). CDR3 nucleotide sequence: TGTGCCTGGACAGGGGGCTATAATTCACCCCTCCACTTT. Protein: CAWTGGYNSPLHF.

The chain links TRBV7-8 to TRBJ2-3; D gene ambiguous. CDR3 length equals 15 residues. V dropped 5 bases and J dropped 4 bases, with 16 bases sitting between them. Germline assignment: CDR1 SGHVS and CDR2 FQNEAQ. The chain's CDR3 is CASSPGEFLPDTQYF. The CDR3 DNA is TGTGCCAGCAGCCCCGGAGAGTTTCTCCCAGATACGCAGTATTTT.

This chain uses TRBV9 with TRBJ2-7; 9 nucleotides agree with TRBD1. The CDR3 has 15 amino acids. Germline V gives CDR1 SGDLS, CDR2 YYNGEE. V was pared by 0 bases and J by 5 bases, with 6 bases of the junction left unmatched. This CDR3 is CASSVVGDRVHEQYF. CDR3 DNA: TGTGCCAGCAGCGTAGTTGGGGACAGGGTTCACGAGCAGTACTTC.

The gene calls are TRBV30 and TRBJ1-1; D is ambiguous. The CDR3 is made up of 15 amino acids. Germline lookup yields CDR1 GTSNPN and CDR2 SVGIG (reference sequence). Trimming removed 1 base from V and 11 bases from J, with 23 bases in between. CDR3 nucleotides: TGTGCCTGGAGTGCCCCCCGAATCGGTGAAAGGGAGGCTTTCTTT. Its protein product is CAWSAPRIGEREAFF.

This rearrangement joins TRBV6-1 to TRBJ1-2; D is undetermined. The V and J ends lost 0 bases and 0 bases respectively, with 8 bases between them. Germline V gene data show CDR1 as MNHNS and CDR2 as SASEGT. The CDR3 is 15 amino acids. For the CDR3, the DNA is TGTGCCAGCAGTGAAGCGCCGGGTTCTAACTATGGCTACACCTTC. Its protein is CASSEAPGSNYGYTF.

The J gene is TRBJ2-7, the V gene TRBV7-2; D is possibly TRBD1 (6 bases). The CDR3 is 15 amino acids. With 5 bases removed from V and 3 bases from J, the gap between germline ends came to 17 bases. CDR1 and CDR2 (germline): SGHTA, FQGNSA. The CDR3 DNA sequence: TGTGCCAGCAGCCCCCAGGGGACGTCGGGCTACGAGCAGTACTTC. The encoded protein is CASSPQGTSGYEQYF.

Written as DNA, the CDR3 is TGTGCCAGCAGCTTACAGGTTTCTAACTATGGCTACACCTTC. Its protein is CASSLQVSNYGYTF. The V and J genes are TRBV7-9 and TRBJ1-2; D is undetermined. Trimming removed 2 bases from V and 0 bases from J, with 7 bases in between. The CDR3 loop spans 14 amino acids. In germline, CDR1 is SEHNR, CDR2 FQNEAQ (reference sequence).

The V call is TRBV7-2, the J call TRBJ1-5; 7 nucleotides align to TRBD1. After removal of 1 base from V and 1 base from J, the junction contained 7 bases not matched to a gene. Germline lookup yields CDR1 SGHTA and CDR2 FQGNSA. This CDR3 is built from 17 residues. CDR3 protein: CASSLEGARGSNQPQHF. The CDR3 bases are TGTGCCAGCAGCTTAGAGGGGGCCAGGGGGAGCAATCAGCCCCAGCATTTT.

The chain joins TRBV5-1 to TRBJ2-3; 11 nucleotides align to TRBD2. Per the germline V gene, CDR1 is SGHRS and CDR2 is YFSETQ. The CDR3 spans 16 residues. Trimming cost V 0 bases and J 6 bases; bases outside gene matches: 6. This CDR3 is CASSLEVAGGQDTQYF. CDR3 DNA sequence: TGCGCCAGCAGCTTGGAAGTAGCGGGGGGGCAGGATACGCAGTATTTT.

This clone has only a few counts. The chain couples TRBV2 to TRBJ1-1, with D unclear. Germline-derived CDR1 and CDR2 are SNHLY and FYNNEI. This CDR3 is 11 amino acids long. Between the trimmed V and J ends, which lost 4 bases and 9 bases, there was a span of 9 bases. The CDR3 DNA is TGTGCCAGCAGTGCTCCCTTTAAAGCTTTCTTT. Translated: CASSAPFKAFF. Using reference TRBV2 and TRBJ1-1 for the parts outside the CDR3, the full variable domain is EPEVTQTPSHQVTQMGQEVILRCVPISNHLYFYWYRQILGQKVEFLVSFYNNEISEKSEIFDDQFSVERPDGSNFTLKIRSTKLEDSAMYFCASSAPFKAFFGQGTRLTVV.